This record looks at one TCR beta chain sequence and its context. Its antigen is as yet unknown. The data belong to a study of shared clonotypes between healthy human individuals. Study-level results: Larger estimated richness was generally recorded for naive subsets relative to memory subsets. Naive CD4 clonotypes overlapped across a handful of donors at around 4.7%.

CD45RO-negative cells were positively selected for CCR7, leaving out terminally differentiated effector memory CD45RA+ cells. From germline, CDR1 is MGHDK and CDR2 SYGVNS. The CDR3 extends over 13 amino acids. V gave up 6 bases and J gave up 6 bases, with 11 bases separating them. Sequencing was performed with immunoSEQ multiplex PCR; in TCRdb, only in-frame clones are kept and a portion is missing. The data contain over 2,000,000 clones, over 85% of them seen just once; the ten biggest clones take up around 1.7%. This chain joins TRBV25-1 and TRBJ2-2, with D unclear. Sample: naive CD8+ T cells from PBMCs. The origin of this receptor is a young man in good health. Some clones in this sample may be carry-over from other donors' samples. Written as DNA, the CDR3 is TGTGCCAGCAGAAGACCGGAGTCCGGGGAGCTGTTTTTT. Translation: CASRRPESGELFF.